The sequence of this T cell receptor beta chain was determined in a study of cytomegalovirus exposure and HLA in healthy donors (dated by TCRdb to 2016 to 2017). Background on the whole study: According to an earlier analysis of several hundred of the donors, about 179 million T cells yielded some 120 million unique TCR beta sequences and approximately 300 Gb of sequence data. The study used immunosequencing to profile the T cell repertoires of 600 to 850 subjects and linked those repertoires to cytomegalovirus serostatus. An early release that covered some 630 HLA-typed donors contained approximately 300 gigabases of sequencing data and 70 million to 100 million unique TCR sequences. Both class I and class II loci were covered by HLA typing, at four-digit resolution. The study aimed to test whether signatures of past pathogen exposure could be identified by cataloging public T cell receptors. To predict cytomegalovirus infection status, the study brought together high-throughput TCR immunosequencing, statistical association of individual TCRs with disease status, and machine learning. All discovery cohort repertoires had been generated using a single sequencing platform. To decide whether each TCR beta V gene segment behaved as functional or pseudogenic, an earlier analysis of some 600 of the donors relied on high-throughput TCR beta sequencing. Rather than drawing on any new phenotypic data, the later analysis identified candidate immune exposures from TCR beta sequences and the way those sequences occurred across donors. A later genetic analysis took genome-wide SNP genotypes for about three fifths of the 666 donors and used that subset as a discovery cohort. To study patterns of TCR occurrence, a later analysis re-analyzed previously published TCR beta repertoires from around 660 donors and added high-resolution HLA genotyping. Roughly five DR-DQ haplotypes were treated as single units for association and clustering because of strong linkage in the cohort. Alongside the repertoire data, information on donor age, sex, ethnicity and CMV serostatus was compiled. On average, approximately 250,000 unique TCR beta nucleotide sequences were sequenced per donor among more than 350 genotyped donors of the cohort, with roughly 18% of those sequences being non-productive. Typing coverage differed by locus: A, B, C, DRB1 and DQB1 were typed in about 620-630 donors, DQA1 in about 500, DPA1 in some 570, and DPB1 in just under 490. Of the roughly 410 genotyped donors, roughly 80% were placed in the genetic ancestry cluster associated with self-reported Caucasian donors. A separate validation cohort of some 130 different subjects was used in addition to the roughly 670-subject first cohort. What the study reported, not specific to this receptor: In a later analysis, over 15,000 TCR beta sequences were associated with specific HLA alleles at a false discovery rate of 0.05. The earlier analysis of 587 of the donors excluded approximately 17 rarely observed V segments, including chromosome 9 orphons, because counts were too low. An association between a missense DCLRE1C variant and V-gene and J-gene trimming of TCR beta chains was found in a later genetic analysis and replicated in an independent cohort. Correlated functional status among segregating V segments might reflect linkage disequilibrium, but an unknown experimental factor could not be ruled out. Sequencing depth was assumed to be roughly uniform across donors in the presence/absence analyses, though that assumption may not hold. Cytomegalovirus status was reported to be diagnosed by the classifier with high specificity and sensitivity in both the original and validation cohorts. In a later analysis, several top co-occurrence clusters were reported to appear linked to parvovirus B19, influenza, CMV and Epstein-Barr virus. According to a later genetic analysis, donors in an Asian-associated ancestry cluster had fewer N-insertions in productive TCRs than the roughly 700-donor mean. Strong co-occurrence of HLA alleles, especially DR and DQ, made assigning TCR associations to individual alleles difficult. Some IMGT-functional V segments, including TRBV6-2 and TRBV6-3, could not be told apart with the 87-base-pair reads, so those segments were excluded. The only immune exposure information available for the cohort was CMV serostatus. The authors suggested that the approach could potentially be extended to other disease states and immunological phenotypes. The cohort was sequenced for TCR beta chains only, and without alpha or paired-chain data the features that could be detected were limited. In the study, 150 to 200 TCR beta chains were listed as associated with cytomegalovirus. Across donors, most TCR sequences were observed very rarely, whereas some public TCRs were present in many individuals. A further reported finding was that TCR beta sequences accurately predicted the HLA-A and HLA-B alleles for most subjects in the first cohort. Because some donors lacked HLA typing at each locus, the association tests relied only on the typed subset. A cluster of highly shared sequence variants was judged likely to be a technical artifact of the sequencing pipeline. A later analysis found that TCR association rates varied across HLA loci, with DRB1 alleles showing the most associated TCRs and HLA-C alleles the fewest. In a later analysis, HLA-associated TCR beta chains showed more clonal expansion and lower generation probabilities than non-associated chains that were equally common. In an earlier analysis of roughly 560 of the donors, most TCR beta V segments were observed in productive rearrangements about 87% or about 30% of the time, broadly matching IMGT annotations. A few of the identified cytomegalovirus-associated TCR beta chains were confirmed in vitro to be specific for cytomegalovirus antigens. A later analysis found that most CMV-associated TCR beta chains appeared HLA-restricted, with HLA associations seemingly driven largely by CMV exposure.

The cohort consisted of 600 to 700 healthy bone marrow donors. At the time of sampling, every cohort member was nominally healthy, though immune exposures that went unrecorded were likely present. The donor was CMV seropositive and was included in the group of 300 or so seropositive cohort members. A peripheral blood sample was collected from each donor, and TCR beta sequencing was performed on peripheral blood mononuclear cells. The Qiagen DNeasy Blood Extraction Kit was used to extract genomic DNA from the blood cell samples. Counted from cysteine to phenylalanine, this CDR3 has 15 amino acids. Just the 45-base CDR3 DNA is kept, in frame starting at base 1. As encoded in the germline V gene, CDR1 is MGHRA while CDR2 is YSYEKL. Relative to germline, V is missing 4 bases and J is missing 3 bases, with 7 bases of the junction outside any gene match. Concerning this clone: The clone's antigen remains unknown.

The library was built by means of the immunoSEQ multiplex PCR assay. For the multiplex PCR, a mixture combining 60 forward primers for TCR Vbeta segments and 13 reverse primers for TCR Jbeta segments was used. Amplification of the CDR3 region of rearranged TCR beta genes was performed with a multiplex PCR assay on genomic DNA. The amplified TCR beta libraries were sequenced on the Illumina HiSeq System as 87-base-pair reads. Under the source paper's analysis protocol: In a later analysis, about 80 million unique TCR beta chains were counted across the approximately 620 repertoires, and around 11 million of these chains were shared by at least two donors. To remove PCR and sequencing errors, raw reads were error-corrected and collapsed into unique sequences using a nearest-neighbor algorithm that merged closely related sequences. V, D and J gene segments were assigned by aligning CDR3 sequences to IMGT reference sequences. For a sequence to be retained, a match of at least six nucleotides was required to both a V gene segment and a J gene segment. A rearrangement was called productive if the CDR3 had no stop codons and remained in frame with V and J, and every other rearrangement was called non-productive. CDR3 was defined according to IMGT convention as the region running from the second conserved V-encoded cysteine to the conserved J-encoded phenylalanine. In an earlier analysis of around 540 of the donors, sequences lacking an unambiguous match to a single V gene segment were excluded. An earlier analysis of approximately 590 of the donors called V segments functional above 56.7% productive rearrangements and segregating when the between-donor standard deviation exceeded 5%. To diagnose cytomegalovirus status from the catalog of TCR beta chain sequences, a statistical classification framework was built. A later analysis assigned V and J genes by comparing TCR nucleotide sequences with IMGT/GENE-DB human TR gene sequences. Using the TCRdist pipeline, a later analysis assigned CDR3 sequences along with most-parsimonious VDJ recombination scenarios. In a later analysis, each TCR beta chain was defined by its CDR3 amino acid sequence together with its V-gene family, and reads without a unique V-gene family were excluded. As a way to deal with suspected cross-contamination and a sequencing artifact, a later analysis dropped 450 to 600 nucleotide sequences that were highly shared and had low generation probability. For each public chain, a later analysis derived a clonal expansion index from normalized ranks of inferred template counts within each repertoire. A later analysis computed generation probabilities with a VDJ recombination model fitted to out-of-frame rearrangements, and checked the results against IGoR. In a later analysis, TCR-TCR, TCR-HLA and TCR-CMV co-occurrence was scored with hypergeometric tests, and a repertoire-size bias correction was applied to TCR pairs. To estimate false discovery rates, a later analysis permuted the HLA or CMV assignments 20 times. In a later analysis, co-occurring TCRs were grouped using DBSCAN, with TCRdist sequence similarity added in when clustering inside HLA-allele-positive subsets. Repertoires with fewer than 30,000 or more than 120,000 public chains, plus five repertoires with anomalous nucleotide sharing, were excluded from co-occurrence clustering. TCRdb re-hosts the immuneACCESS table, in-frame sequences only. Its copies lack some clones; in the studies checked, an unresolved V gene accounts for under half of them, and the cause for the rest is not known. V and J calls and clone size are as listed in that table; D and trimming were resolved from the DNA. The table for this sample shows fewer than 250,000 clones. The ten top clones hold roughly 0.98% of the sample.

Sequencing was done on a sample of PBMCs. The clonotype comes from a woman in her 30s in good health and CMV-seropositive. The chain is made from TRBV4-1 and TRBJ2-7; 9 nucleotides in the junction match TRBD1. The DNA reads as follows: TGCGCCAGCAGCCCTGGGACAGGGAGTATCTACGAGCAGTACTTC. Its protein reads: CASSPGTGSIYEQYF.